This TCR beta chain was captured by sequencing in a study of cytomegalovirus exposure and HLA in healthy donors. V shed 7 bases, J shed 6 bases, and the junction held 7 bases outside the gene matches. The CDR3 spans 13 residues. Germline-derived CDR1 and CDR2 are SGHTA and FQGNSA. TCRdb's copy holds only in-frame clones and misses some; the assay was immunoSEQ multiplex PCR. This table holds some 76,000 clones, 94% found once. It was the roughly 130-subject validation cohort, separate from the roughly 700-subject first cohort, to which the donors belonged. For this clone: Its matching antigen is unknown.

Regarding the study as a whole: TCR clusters originating in the first cohort tended to co-occur in the roughly 120 validation repertoires, according to a later analysis. A few chains tied to CMV proved CMV antigen-specific in vitro. The investigators catalogued some 160 TCR beta chains as cytomegalovirus-associated.

This receptor was identified in a woman aged 18-35 years in good health and CMV-seronegative. Sequencing was done on a sample of PBMCs. The rearrangement joins TRBV7-2 to TRBJ1-2; TRBD1 agrees at 8 bases. CDR3 amino acids: CASTGQGSNGYTF. The CDR3 nucleotides read TGTGCCAGCACCGGACAGGGAAGCAATGGCTACACCTTC.